This T cell receptor beta chain originates from a study of blood T cell repertoires in COVID-19. TCRdb keeps only in-frame clones here, not all; method: immunoSEQ multiplex PCR. The sample consists of about 74,000 clones, just over 85% of them appearing once. Germline V gene lookup returns CDR1 ENHRY and CDR2 SYGVKD. The junction had 5 bases not matched to a gene; V was cut back by 5 bases and J by 6 bases. The CDR3 is made up of 14 amino acids. The sequence came from an elderly woman with active or convalescent COVID-19. V gene TRBV10-3 combines with J gene TRBJ2-7; 12 nucleotides agree with TRBD1. Sequenced sample: peripheral blood. The CDR3 bases are TGTGCCATCAGTCGGGACAGGGGGCGACCCGAGCAGTACTTC. Translating it yields CAISRDRGRPEQYF.